The 21 T cell receptor beta chains presented below share a single source sample, sequenced in a study of T cells in Graves' hyperthyroidism and ophthalmopathy. The CDR3 regions of TCR beta were amplified from RNA transcripts. RT-PCR in the first round (using the HTBI primer set) targeted the TCR CDR3. TCRdb reprocessed the multiplex PCR reads with MiXCR, giving one entry per CDR3 protein. The repertoire holds fewer than 500,000 distinct CDR3 sequences, with roughly 14% as singletons. Sample: blood. The source of these receptors is a woman in her thirties with Graves' ophthalmopathy.

V is TRBV19 and J is TRBJ1-5, with 7 positions matching TRBD1. Germline loops: CDR1 LNHDA, CDR2 SQIVND (reference sequence). CDR3 length equals 13 residues. The J segment lost 7 bases and the V segment lost 5 bases, leaving 5 bases of the junction unmatched. For the CDR3, the DNA is TGTGCCAGTAGTCCAGGGGGAATCCAGCCCCAGCATTTT. This encodes CASSPGGIQPQHF.

V is TRBV12-3 or TRBV12-4 and J is TRBJ2-1; TRBD2 might be the D (6 bases). Trimming left V 2 bases short and J 6 bases short, with 14 bases between. This CDR3 is built from 15 residues. For the CDR3, the DNA is TGTGCCAGCAGTTTACGGGGAGGTTCTTCCAATGAGCAGTTCTTC. Translated, it gives CASSLRGGSSNEQFF.

This clonotype was recorded at least ten times. This chain uses TRBV28 with TRBJ2-3, with TRBD2 matching 11 bases. Unmatched junction bases numbered 5, after V lost 2 bases and J lost 1 base. Germline-derived CDR1 and CDR2 are MDHEN and SYDVKM. The CDR3 has 17 amino acids. The DNA of the CDR3 is TGTGCCAGCAGTTTAGGCCTGACTAGCGGGGGCACAGATACGCAGTATTTT. Its protein is CASSLGLTSGGTDTQYF.

Ten or more counts support this clonotype. This CDR3 reads CSARGQMNTEAFF. For the CDR3, the DNA is TGCAGTGCTAGAGGACAGATGAACACTGAAGCTTTCTTT. The gene calls are TRBV20-1 and TRBJ1-1; TRBD1 might be the D (5 bases). CDR1 and CDR2 (germline): DFQATT, SNEGSKA (reference sequence). V was trimmed by 1 base and J by 0 bases, leaving 6 bases between them. This CDR3 is built from 13 residues.

The sample holds many counts of this clonotype. The chain employs TRBV7-3 and TRBJ2-1, with TRBD2 matching 7 bases. With V trimmed by 4 bases and J by 5 bases, 5 bases remained unmatched. The CDR3 extends over 14 amino acids. Germline V gene sequence: CDR1 SGHTA, CDR2 FQGTGA. CDR3: CASSWGTTHNEQFF. CDR3 nucleotides: TGTGCCAGCAGCTGGGGGACTACCCACAATGAGCAGTTCTTC.

This clonotype was picked up many times. The chain carries TRBV3-1 and TRBJ2-2; 7 bases line up with TRBD2. Germline-derived CDR1 and CDR2 are LGHDT and YNNKEL (reference sequence). Trimming removed 4 bases from V and 3 bases from J; junction bases left unmatched: 8. The CDR3 has 16 residues. CDR3 in amino acids: CASSLRLAADTGELFF. The DNA for the CDR3 is TGTGCCAGCAGCCTGCGACTAGCCGCGGACACCGGGGAGCTGTTTTTT.

This clonotype came up many times. The J gene is TRBJ1-6, the V gene TRBV12-3 or TRBV12-4, with TRBD1 matching over 9 bases. V lost 7 bases to trimming and J lost 9 bases; unmatched junction nucleotides: 10. This CDR3 comprises 15 residues. In DNA, the CDR3 is TGTGCCAGCAAGTCCTGGGGGACAGGGTCTTCACCCCTCCACTTT. Translation: CASKSWGTGSSPLHF.

The chain carries TRBV18 and TRBJ2-3; 8 bases match TRBD2. J gave up 0 bases and V 2 bases, and 4 bases lay outside the gene matches. The CDR3 consists of 16 residues. Germline V gene data show CDR1 as KGHSH and CDR2 as LQKENI. The CDR3 protein is CASSPVTSVSTDTQYF. CDR3 sequence (DNA): TGTGCCAGCTCACCAGTGACTAGCGTTAGCACAGATACGCAGTATTTT. Supplemented by reference TRBV18 and TRBJ2-3, the full variable domain reads NAGVMQNPRHLVRRRGQEARLRCSPMKGHSHVYWYRQLPEEGLKFMVYLQKENIIDESGMPKERFSAEFPKEGPSILRIQQVVRGDSAAYFCASSPVTSVSTDTQYFGPGTRLTVL.

The chain combines TRBV5-1 with TRBJ2-2, with D hard to call. The germline CDR1 and CDR2 sequences are SGHRS and YFSETQ. The ends were cut back, 6 bases at V and 5 bases at J, with 17 bases in the middle. The CDR3 loop spans 15 amino acids. The CDR3 protein is CASTPSTTSTGELFF. CDR3 nucleotide sequence: TGCGCCAGCACCCCCTCGACCACCTCTACCGGGGAGCTGTTTTTT. Using reference TRBV5-1 and TRBJ2-2 for the parts outside the CDR3, the full variable domain is KAGVTQTPRYLIKTRGQQVTLSCSPISGHRSVSWYQQTPGQGLQFLFEYFSETQRNKGNFPGRFSGRQFSNSRSEMNVSTLELGDSALYLCASTPSTTSTGELFFGEGSRLTVL.

This clonotype appeared a few times. The chain is built from TRBV6-2 or TRBV6-3 and TRBJ1-5; TRBD1 might be the D (6 bases). Trimming removed 5 bases from V and 0 bases from J, with 23 bases in between. Per the germline V gene, CDR1 is MNHEY and CDR2 is SVGEGT. The CDR3 consists of 19 residues. In DNA, the CDR3 is TGTGCCAGCAGTGCGGACCGGACAGTACAGCTCTCTAGCAATCAGCCCCAGCATTTT. It yields the protein CASSADRTVQLSSNQPQHF.

This clonotype was detected ten times or more. The V and J genes are TRBV19 and TRBJ2-2, with 9 bases fitting TRBD1. The CDR3 loop spans 17 amino acids. With V trimmed by 5 bases and J by 6 bases, 13 bases remained unmatched. Germline V gene sequence: CDR1 LNHDA, CDR2 SQIVND (reference sequence). The CDR3 region is CASSVLGTGKFSGELFF. CDR3 nucleotides: TGTGCCAGTAGTGTCCTCGGGACAGGGAAGTTTTCCGGGGAGCTGTTTTTT.

For this clonotype: A read error may be the cause here, since a much bigger clone is one base away. Here the CDR3 omits its conserved ending phenylalanine or tryptophan, so a read error is the likely source. The rearrangement uses TRBV20-1 and TRBJ2-7, with D hard to call. Germline V gene data show CDR1 as DFQATT and CDR2 as SNEGSKA (reference sequence). The CDR3 contains 15 residues. Deletions cut 2 bases from V and 0 bases from J, with 14 bases between. The DNA for the CDR3 is TGCAGTGCTAGAAAAGGTGGGGATAGCTCCTACGAGCAGTACCTC. Translated: CSARKGGDSSYEQYL.

This clonotype was counted between two and nine times. The gene calls are TRBV30 and TRBJ1-6; 10 bases map to TRBD1. The CDR3 has 13 residues. Trimming removed 7 bases from V and 6 bases from J; junction bases left unmatched: 3. Germline lookup yields CDR1 GTSNPN and CDR2 SVGIG (reference sequence). The chain's CDR3 is CAFRDRGNSPLHF. Written as DNA, the CDR3 is TGTGCCTTCAGGGACAGGGGTAATTCACCCCTCCACTTT.

This clonotype came up many times. This rearrangement joins TRBV7-9 to TRBJ2-3; D not certain. There are 14 residues in the CDR3. Germline V gives CDR1 SEHNR, CDR2 FQNEAQ (reference sequence). V was clipped by 4 bases and J by 4 bases, with 12 bases between them. The CDR3 is CASSSPPTADTQYF. In nucleotides, the CDR3 is TGTGCCAGCAGCTCCCCACCAACCGCAGATACGCAGTATTTT.

This clonotype has at least ten counts. This sequence joins TRBV7-8 and TRBJ1-5; no firm D call. Trimming removed 1 base from V and 5 bases from J, with 12 bases in between. The germline V gene has CDR1 SGHVS and CDR2 FQNEAQ. The CDR3 is 15 amino acids. CDR3 in DNA: TGTGCCAGCAGCTTAGTTACCACCGTACATCAGCCCCAGCATTTT. Protein: CASSLVTTVHQPQHF.

At least ten counts were recorded for this clonotype. No DNA is shown, since the ends of the CDR3 on it are uncertain; the CDR3 is the one TCRdb lists. V and J are TRBV27 and TRBJ1-1; TRBD1, as called in the table, went unchecked against the DNA. The CDR3 is made up of 15 amino acids, end residues included. Looked up from germline, CDR1 is MNHEY and CDR2 is SMNVEV (reference sequence). The CDR3 loop is CASSFGPGHNTEAFF.

This clonotype has ten or more counts. J is TRBJ1-1 and V is TRBV12-3 or TRBV12-4; a weak D match, TRBD1 (6 bases). The CDR3 sequence is 13 residues long. Trimming left V 6 bases short and J 1 base short, with 9 bases between. The CDR3 DNA sequence: TGTGCCAGCAGCCTACAGGGGAACACTGAAGCTTTCTTT. It is translated as CASSLQGNTEAFF.

A word on this clonotype: With a much larger clone just one base away, this may be a read error. The chain is built from TRBV19 and TRBJ1-1; TRBD1 is a possible D gene (5 bases). The V gene's germline CDR1 is LNHDA and CDR2 SQIVND (reference sequence). The CDR3 length is 15 residues. V was cut by 0 bases and J by 1 base, with 9 bases left in between. The CDR3 DNA reads as TGTGCCAGTAGTATAGATGGGGGACCGAACACTGAAGCTTTCTTT. As protein: CASSIDGGPNTEAFF.

Turning to this clonotype: This may be a read error, as it is one base from a much larger clone. The rearrangement joins TRBV2 to TRBJ2-3; D remains unclear. The CDR3 runs 14 residues. CDR1 and CDR2 from the germline V gene are SNHLY and FYNNEI. CDR3 amino acids: CASRTNYGTDAQYF. The CDR3 region has the DNA TGTGCCAGCAGGACGAATTACGGCACAGATGCGCAGTATTTT.

This clonotype was observed at least ten times. The genes are TRBV20-1 and TRBJ1-2; D possibly corresponds to TRBD1 (6 bases). The CDR3 is 13 residues long. CDR1 and CDR2 (germline): DFQATT, SNEGSKA (reference sequence). CDR3: CRAWTETNYGYTF. The CDR3 DNA sequence: TGCAGAGCATGGACAGAAACTAACTATGGCTACACCTTC.

This clonotype was detected many times. The chain is built from TRBV5-1 and TRBJ2-3; possible D gene TRBD1, 5 bases. V lost 7 bases to trimming and J lost 0 bases, with 12 bases between them. The germline V gene encodes CDR1 SGHRS and CDR2 YFSETQ. This CDR3 is built from 14 residues. CDR3 DNA sequence: TGCGCCAGCCAAAAGGACATTAGCACAGATACGCAGTATTTT. Protein: CASQKDISTDTQYF.